This record concerns one TCR beta chain sequence. The count of this clonotype is one. What antigen it recognizes has not been identified. Base qualities are not provided; no much larger clone lies one nucleotide away. Single-read evidence is weak. High-throughput TCR beta sequencing profiled peripheral blood CD8+ and CD4+ T cells from healthy donors, Susac syndrome patients and multiple sclerosis patients. Susac syndrome patients met recently defined diagnostic criteria for definite or probable disease. Bulk CD8+ and CD4+ T cells were purified by magnetic negative isolation, whereas CD8+ TEMRA cells were enriched by FACS. Blood was drawn into EDTA tubes, processed within 24 hours, and PBMCs were isolated by density gradient centrifugation. PBMCs destined for TCR sequencing were cryopreserved in liquid nitrogen and later thawed in a 37 °C water bath. The sorted or isolated CD4+, CD8+ and CD8+ TEMRA cells reached a purity of at least 90%.

RNA was extracted using the RNeasy kit, and about 0.5 to 1 ug of the RNA was reverse transcribed with random hexamers. The immunoSEQ multiplex PCR assay, which covers 54 Vbeta and 13 Jbeta segments, was used to amplify TCR beta CDR3 regions. PCR amplification bias was corrected using a synthetic template baseline for primer optimization and computational correction. Processing in the source paper ran as follows. Reads were annotated to V, D and J genes per IMGT and analyzed with immunoSEQ Analyzer, keeping only productive sequences. Clonality was computed as one minus Shannon entropy normalized by log2 of the number of productive unique sequences. Public and private clones were assessed among the 100 most prevalent clones of each patient and control. Clones were defined as Susac-specific when absent from the healthy and MS cohorts, from roughly 1,000 published viral clones and from other ImmuneACCESS disease sequences. Starting from the raw public reads, TCRdb applied fastp trimming at Q25, assembled clones with MiXCR and retained in-frame beta chains. When rows share a CDR3 protein, they turn into one entry using the most common DNA and genes. Clone size and V and J calls follow TCRdb, not the original study. In all, the sample holds fewer than 200,000 distinct CDR3 sequences, and 90% to 95% of those were seen once. The top ten constitute around 0.1% of the sample.

Counted from cysteine to phenylalanine, this CDR3 has 18 amino acids. Just the 54-base CDR3 DNA is kept, in frame starting at base 1. Sequences LGHDT (CDR1) and YNNKEL (CDR2) are obtained from the germline V gene (reference sequence). Compared with germline, V lacks 4 bases and J lacks 2 bases; bases without a gene match: 14. This entry is derived from a study of CD8 T cells in Susac syndrome (dated 2019 in TCRdb). General notes on the study: Of the Susac syndrome patients who were sequenced, about 6 had clinically active disease and roughly 8 were in clinical remission. At the time of blood withdrawal, Susac syndrome patients were either therapy-naive, taking corticosteroids (with some also receiving IVIg), or on IVIg alone. Whether CD8+ T cell activation and differentiation in Susac syndrome was antigen driven was tested using repertoire sequencing.

The study at large found these results: The TCR sequencing and HLA analysis was acknowledged to have included a relatively small number of individuals. The CD4+ T cell repertoire of patients with Susac syndrome showed no detectable clonal expansion.

This TCR was recovered from a human donor with Susac syndrome. The V and J genes are TRBV3-1 and TRBJ2-3; 8 bases in the middle match TRBD1. Sequences were obtained from CD4+ T cells from PBMCs. The DNA is TGTGCCAGCAGCCCCCATTTAGATCCGGGACAGGACACAGATACGCAGTATTTT. Its protein is CASSPHLDPGQDTDTQYF.